The next 14 T cell receptor beta chains were all read from a single sample in a study of cytomegalovirus exposure and HLA in healthy donors. A multiplex PCR was run with 60 Vbeta primers and 13 Jbeta primers. The data were produced by immunoSEQ multiplex PCR, yet TCRdb's version contains in-frame clones alone and is incomplete. The data show around 200,000 clones, 80% seen once. The sequenced sample was PBMCs. The receptors shown here come from a boy younger than 18 in good health and CMV-seronegative.

V usage is TRBV7-2 and J usage is TRBJ1-2; 7 bases fit TRBD1. The V gene end was trimmed by 8 bases and the J gene end by 6 bases; junction bases not matched to a gene: 12. Looked up from germline, CDR1 is SGHTA and CDR2 is FQGNSA. The CDR3 totals 14 residues. The CDR3 coding sequence is TGTGCCAGCCCCGGCCCCGACAGGGTCCATGGCTACACCTTC. It specifies CASPGPDRVHGYTF.

The gene calls are TRBV19 and TRBJ1-5; tentative D call: TRBD1 (6 bases). Trimming pared 7 bases from V and 4 bases from J, leaving 11 bases between. The CDR3 totals 13 residues. Germline assignment: CDR1 LNHDA and CDR2 SQIVND (reference sequence). The CDR3 bases are TGTGCCAGTACCGGACAGCCTAATCAGCCCCAGCATTTT. It specifies CASTGQPNQPQHF.

The CDR3 region is CASSFGTSGSQETQYF. The CDR3 DNA reads as TGCGCCAGCAGCTTTGGGACTAGCGGATCTCAAGAGACCCAGTACTTC. The chain uses TRBV5-1 and TRBJ2-5, with 11 bases matching TRBD2. Germline V gene lookup returns CDR1 SGHRS and CDR2 YFSETQ. The CDR3 covers 16 residues. V lost 2 bases, J lost 2 bases, and 5 bases stayed unmatched.

The chain recombines TRBV11-3 with TRBJ2-7; D may be TRBD2 (6 bases). The V and J ends lost 4 bases and 7 bases respectively, with 20 bases between them. This CDR3 region has 15 residues. Germline V CDR1 and CDR2: SGHNT, YENEEA. CDR3 amino acids: CASSSRFGSVSEQYF. CDR3 bases: TGTGCCAGCAGCTCGCGGTTCGGGAGCGTGTCGGAGCAGTACTTC.

The V and J genes are TRBV30 and TRBJ1-3, with D tentatively TRBD1 (6 bases). Trimming shortened V by 1 base and J by 8 bases, and 12 bases separated the two germline ends. CDR1 GTSNPN and CDR2 SVGIG come from the germline V gene (reference sequence). CDR3 length equals 13 residues. The DNA of the CDR3 is TGTGCCTGGAGTGGTCAGGGGTTCCACACCATATATTTT. It is translated as CAWSGQGFHTIYF.

The chain couples TRBV15 to TRBJ1-1; maybe TRBD1 (5 bases). There are 15 residues in the CDR3. CDR1 LNHNV and CDR2 YYDKDF come from the germline V gene (reference sequence). V shed 0 bases and J shed 7 bases, with 15 bases lying between them. In nucleotides, the CDR3 is TGTGCCACCAGCAGAGAATTGGCAGGCGGGGGTGAAGCTTTCTTT. Its protein product is CATSRELAGGGEAFF. The variable domain in full, completed from reference TRBV15 and TRBJ1-1, reads DAMVIQNPRYQVTQFGKPVTLSCSQTLNHNVMYWYQQKSSQAPKLLFHYYDKDFNNEADTPDNFQSRRPNTSFCFLDIRSPGLGDTAMYLCATSRELAGGGEAFFGQGTRLTVV.

The V gene is TRBV5-1, the J gene TRBJ2-1, with 8 bases fitting TRBD2. Per the germline V gene, CDR1 is SGHRS and CDR2 is YFSETQ. With 4 bases clipped from V and 8 bases from J, the junction kept 14 bases outside the gene matches. This CDR3 has 16 residues. The CDR3 is CASSPAGGRLKDEQFF. CDR3 DNA sequence: TGCGCCAGCAGCCCGGCGGGGGGACGGTTGAAGGATGAGCAGTTCTTC.

The V gene is TRBV5-1, the J gene TRBJ1-1; TRBD1 aligns across 11 bases. The CDR3 totals 16 residues. Germline loops: CDR1 SGHRS, CDR2 YFSETQ. J gave up 3 bases and V 5 bases, and 9 bases lay outside the gene matches. Here the CDR3 reads CASSGTGGFADTEAFF. CDR3 nucleotide sequence: TGCGCCAGCAGTGGGACAGGGGGATTCGCGGACACTGAAGCTTTCTTT.

In its sample, this clone was seen once. The chain uses TRBV7-2 and TRBJ1-4, with 7 nucleotides matching TRBD1. The CDR3 is made up of 14 amino acids. The trim removed 4 bases at V and 8 bases at J, leaving 7 bases unmatched. Germline loops: CDR1 SGHTA, CDR2 FQGNSA. The CDR3 nucleotides are TGTGCCAGCAGCTCGCAGGGGGGACGCGAAAAACTGTTTTTT. Translated: CASSSQGGREKLFF.

The chain employs TRBV30 and TRBJ2-5; TRBD2 aligns across 10 bases. With 1 base clipped from V and 7 bases from J, the junction kept 12 bases outside the gene matches. CDR3 length: 16 amino acids. Germline CDR1 and CDR2: GTSNPN and SVGIG (reference sequence). The CDR3 sequence: CAWSAKGLAGAGTQYF. The DNA of the CDR3 is TGTGCCTGGAGTGCCAAGGGGCTAGCGGGGGCTGGGACCCAGTACTTC.

The gene calls are TRBV4-1 and TRBJ2-5, with 10 nucleotides matching TRBD2. The CDR3 extends over 16 amino acids. Per the germline V gene, CDR1 is MGHRA and CDR2 is YSYEKL. J was trimmed by 5 bases and V by 0 bases; bases with no gene match: 6. The chain's CDR3 is CASSQERLAGVETQYF. The CDR3 DNA reads TGCGCCAGCAGCCAAGAAAGGCTAGCGGGAGTGGAGACCCAGTACTTC.

The chain has TRBV9 and TRBJ2-5; D is ambiguous. The germline V and J ends were trimmed by 0 bases and 4 bases, with 16 bases remaining between them. The CDR3 length is 16 residues. The germline V gene has CDR1 SGDLS and CDR2 YYNGEE. The CDR3 reads CASSVESRFLPETQYF. The CDR3 bases are TGTGCCAGCAGCGTAGAAAGTAGATTCCTCCCAGAGACCCAGTACTTC.

Here the CDR3 DNA reads TGTGCCAGCAGTGTCGAACAGGGCGGTGTAGCTTTCTTT. As protein: CASSVEQGGVAFF. The genes are TRBV6-4 and TRBJ1-1; D might be TRBD1 (6 bases). V was shortened by 4 bases and J by 10 bases, with 16 bases between the two germline ends. This CDR3 contains 13 residues. Germline CDR1 is MRHNA and CDR2 is SNTAGT.

This chain uses TRBV2 with TRBJ1-1; 8 bases are shared with TRBD1. The length of the CDR3 is 15 residues. Germline loops: CDR1 SNHLY, CDR2 FYNNEI. Trimming at V came to 5 bases and at J to 0 bases, leaving 5 bases not matched to a gene. The CDR3 bases are TGTGCCAGCAGTAATCGACAGGGGTTGAACACTGAAGCTTTCTTT. This sequence encodes CASSNRQGLNTEAFF.